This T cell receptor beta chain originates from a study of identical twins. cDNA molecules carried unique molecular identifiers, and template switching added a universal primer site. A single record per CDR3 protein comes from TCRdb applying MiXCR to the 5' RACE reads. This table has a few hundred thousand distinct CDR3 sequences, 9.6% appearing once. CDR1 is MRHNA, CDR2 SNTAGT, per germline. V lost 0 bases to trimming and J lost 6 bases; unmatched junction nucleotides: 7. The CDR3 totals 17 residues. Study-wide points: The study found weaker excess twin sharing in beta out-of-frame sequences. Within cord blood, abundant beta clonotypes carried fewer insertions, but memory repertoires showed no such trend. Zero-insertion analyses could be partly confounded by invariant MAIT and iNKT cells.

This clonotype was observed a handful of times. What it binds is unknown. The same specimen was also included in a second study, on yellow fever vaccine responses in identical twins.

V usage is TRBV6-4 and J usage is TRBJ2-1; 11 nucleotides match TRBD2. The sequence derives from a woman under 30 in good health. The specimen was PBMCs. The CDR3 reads CASSDSSGLAGGNEQFF. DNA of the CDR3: TGTGCCAGCAGTGACTCCTCGGGGCTAGCGGGGGGCAATGAGCAGTTCTTC.